This T cell receptor beta chain appears in the sequencing data of a study of cytomegalovirus exposure and HLA in healthy donors. Trimming cost V 4 bases and J 0 bases; bases outside gene matches: 4. Germline CDR1 and CDR2: MDHEN and SYDVKM. This CDR3 region has 17 residues. Primers: 60 Vbeta forward and 13 Jbeta reverse. Method: immunoSEQ multiplex PCR; TCRdb's copy keeps in-frame clones and lacks some. The sample lists tens of thousands of clones, roughly 76% seen once, with roughly 6% in the top ten. The sequenced material came from PBMCs. This clonotype was sampled from a young man in good health and CMV-seronegative. The V gene is TRBV28, the J gene TRBJ1-6; 9 positions match TRBD1. CDR3 nucleotide sequence: TGTGCCAGCAGTTCCGGACAGGGGAGCTCCTATAATTCACCCCTCCACTTT. Amino acids: CASSSGQGSSYNSPLHF.